These 7 T cell receptor beta chains originate from one sample sequenced in a study of cytomegalovirus exposure and HLA in healthy donors. It was with 60 Vbeta and 13 Jbeta primers that the PCR ran. The assay was immunoSEQ multiplex PCR, and TCRdb's table has in-frame clones only and misses some. The data contain roughly 110,000 clones, roughly 74% of them singletons. Sequencing was carried out using PBMCs. The receptors originated from a woman aged 25 to 39 in good health and CMV-seronegative.

This chain connects TRBV6-1 to TRBJ1-2; 7 positions match TRBD1. CDR3 length equals 19 residues. Per the germline V gene, CDR1 is MNHNS and CDR2 is SASEGT. The V gene end was trimmed by 0 bases and the J gene end by 5 bases; junction bases not matched to a gene: 18. This chain's CDR3 is CASSEARLVGGQEIYGYTF. The CDR3 DNA sequence: TGTGCCAGCAGTGAAGCGAGATTGGTAGGAGGACAGGAGATTTATGGCTACACCTTC.

This clone has more than one count but fewer than ten. The chain recombines TRBV7-2 with TRBJ2-1; D gene ambiguous. Germline CDR1 reads SGHTA; CDR2 reads FQGNSA. V shed 4 bases and J shed 12 bases, with 13 bases lying between them. The CDR3 covers 12 residues. The CDR3 spells CASSSERRRQFF. The CDR3 bases are TGTGCCAGCAGCTCGGAGAGGCGAAGGCAGTTCTTC.

The chain couples TRBV7-3 to TRBJ1-1; maybe TRBD1 (6 bases). The V end was cut by 5 bases, the J end by 6 bases, with 13 bases between. The CDR3 runs 13 residues. In germline, CDR1 is SGHTA, CDR2 FQGTGA. The DNA for the CDR3 is TGTGCCAGCAGCCCAACAGGGTCGGCTGAAGCTTTCTTT. It translates to CASSPTGSAEAFF. Supplemented by reference TRBV7-3 and TRBJ1-1, the full variable domain reads GAGVSQTPSNKVTEKGKYVELRCDPISGHTALYWYRQSLGQGPEFLIYFQGTGAADDSGLPNDRFFAVRPEGSVSTLKIQRTERGDSAVYLCASSPTGSAEAFFGQGTRLTVV.

The chain joins TRBV30 to TRBJ1-1; 10 bases match TRBD1. CDR1 is GTSNPN and CDR2 is SVGIG in the germline V gene (reference sequence). The CDR3 runs 17 residues. V gave up 0 bases and J gave up 3 bases; unmatched junction bases: 10. The CDR3 loop is CAWSVLMGQGLDTEAFF. The CDR3 region has the DNA TGTGCCTGGAGTGTACTGATGGGACAGGGGTTGGACACTGAAGCTTTCTTT.

The chain has TRBV10-1 and TRBJ1-3, with 7 bases lining up with TRBD1. This CDR3 contains 14 residues. V was pared by 6 bases and J by 4 bases, with 6 bases of the junction left unmatched. Germline V gives CDR1 WNHNN, CDR2 SYGVQD (reference sequence). The CDR3 region is CASRLQGWGNTIYF. CDR3 sequence (DNA): TGCGCCAGCAGGCTACAGGGGTGGGGAAACACCATATATTTT.

This clone showed up just once. The chain combines TRBV4-1 with TRBJ2-7; no firm D call. Deletions cut 0 bases from V and 6 bases from J, with 18 bases between. This CDR3 has 16 residues. Germline V gene data show CDR1 as MGHRA and CDR2 as YSYEKL. This CDR3 is CASSQDQDVREREQYF. The CDR3 DNA reads as TGCGCCAGCAGCCAAGATCAGGATGTCCGTGAACGCGAGCAGTACTTC.

This chain joins TRBV29-1 and TRBJ2-1; 8 bases map to TRBD1. V shed 8 bases, J shed 8 bases, and the junction held 17 bases outside the gene matches. Germline V gene lookup returns CDR1 SQVTM and CDR2 ANQGSEA. This CDR3 has 15 amino acids. Here the CDR3 DNA reads TGCAGCTTTACGGGACAGGTTACTCCGGTGGATGAGCAGTTCTTC. Translating it yields CSFTGQVTPVDEQFF.